Listed below are T cell receptor beta chains from one sample, sequenced in a study of persistence of HIV-infected CD4 T cells. The protocol was immunoSEQ multiplex PCR, while the TCRdb copy is restricted to in-frame clones and leaves out a portion. The sample carries 40,000 to 45,000 clones, 80% to 95% recorded once. These receptors lack a known antigen. Sequences were derived from CD4+ T cells sorted from PBMCs after approximately 19-hour stimulation, sampled from a patient who received antiretroviral therapy. All receptors derive from an adult man with HIV who was CMV-seropositive. CDR3s include the opening cysteine and the closing phenylalanine or tryptophan. The order of the fields is CDR3 DNA, CDR3 protein, V gene, clone size, J gene, D gene. A D gene is named only where the DNA matches it firmly. Clone size is given for some rows only: seen once, a few or many times, or a class if the clone is expanded.

CDR3nt: TGTGCCAGCGCGGGAAGGGGAGAGAATGAAAAACTGTTTTTT
CDR3aa: CASAGRGENEKLFF
v_gene: TRBV6-5
abundance: -
j_gene: TRBJ1-4
d_gene: -

CDR3nt: TGCGCCAGCAGCTTGGCGGGGGGCACAGATACGCAGTATTTT
CDR3aa: CASSLAGGTDTQYF
v_gene: TRBV5-1
abundance: -
j_gene: TRBJ2-3
d_gene: -

CDR3nt: TGTGCCAGCAGTGAAAGGGGCAGGGGAAGTACTGAAGCTTTCTTT
CDR3aa: CASSERGRGSTEAFF
v_gene: TRBV6-1
abundance: -
j_gene: TRBJ1-1
d_gene: -

CDR3nt: TGTGCCACCCGGTCTGTGAGAGGGGGCGACGAGCAGTACTTC
CDR3aa: CATRSVRGGDEQYF
v_gene: TRBV19
abundance: -
j_gene: TRBJ2-7
d_gene: TRBD1

CDR3nt: TGTGCCAGCAGTTCCGGGACAGGGGGCGGCCAGCCCCAGCATTTT
CDR3aa: CASSSGTGGGQPQHF
v_gene: TRBV6-5
abundance: -
j_gene: TRBJ1-5
d_gene: TRBD1

CDR3nt: TGTGCCAGTAGCGACTACCGGGGCCGAGCTAACTATGGCTACACCTTC
CDR3aa: CASSDYRGRANYGYTF
v_gene: TRBV19
abundance: -
j_gene: TRBJ1-2
d_gene: -

CDR3nt: TGCAGTGCTAGTAGCGGCGATACTACCTACGAGCAGTACTTC
CDR3aa: CSASSGDTTYEQYF
v_gene: TRBV20-1
abundance: -
j_gene: TRBJ2-7
d_gene: -

CDR3nt: TGTGCCAGCCAGATTGGCCTTCAGACAGGGGCCAACGTCCTGACTTTC
CDR3aa: CASQIGLQTGANVLTF
v_gene: TRBV19
abundance: -
j_gene: TRBJ2-6
d_gene: -

CDR3nt: TGTGCCAGCAGCTTGCGTCGGGGCGGTGACAATGAGCAGTTCTTC
CDR3aa: CASSLRRGGDNEQFF
v_gene: TRBV5-4
abundance: -
j_gene: TRBJ2-1
d_gene: -

CDR3nt: TGTGCCAGCAGCCAAGATCGGTGGGGGAACATTCAGTACTTC
CDR3aa: CASSQDRWGNIQYF
v_gene: TRBV3-1/TRBV3-2
abundance: -
j_gene: TRBJ2-4
d_gene: -

CDR3nt: TGTGCCAGCACTCGTCAGGTGGGGCATGATAATGAAAAACTGTTTTTT
CDR3aa: CASTRQVGHDNEKLFF
v_gene: TRBV2
abundance: -
j_gene: TRBJ1-4
d_gene: -

CDR3nt: TGCGCCAGCAGCTCCGGGGGGCGAGTCACAGATACGCAGTATTTT
CDR3aa: CASSSGGRVTDTQYF
v_gene: TRBV5-1
abundance: -
j_gene: TRBJ2-3
d_gene: -

CDR3nt: TGTGCCAGCAGTTTAGCGGGGACGTCTCGCGAGCAGTACTTC
CDR3aa: CASSLAGTSREQYF
v_gene: TRBV27
abundance: -
j_gene: TRBJ2-7
d_gene: -

CDR3nt: TGTGCCAGTCGTCGGGCTAGCACAGATACGCAGTATTTT
CDR3aa: CASRRASTDTQYF
v_gene: TRBV19
abundance: -
j_gene: TRBJ2-3
d_gene: -

CDR3nt: TGTGCCAGCAGCCGAGGACAGGGCGTAGGAAACACCATATATTTT
CDR3aa: CASSRGQGVGNTIYF
v_gene: TRBV7-7
abundance: once
j_gene: TRBJ1-3
d_gene: TRBD1

CDR3nt: TGTGCCACGACAAGCAGGACAAGGAACTATGGCTACACCTTC
CDR3aa: CATTSRTRNYGYTF
v_gene: TRBV5-4
abundance: -
j_gene: TRBJ1-2
d_gene: -

CDR3nt: TGCGCCAGCAGCCAAGTGGGGGCATTCAACCTAGACTATGGCTACACCTTC
CDR3aa: CASSQVGAFNLDYGYTF
v_gene: TRBV4-1
abundance: -
j_gene: TRBJ1-2
d_gene: -

CDR3nt: TGTGCCAGCAGCGTAGGACTCGGTGAAGCTTTCTTT
CDR3aa: CASSVGLGEAFF
v_gene: TRBV9
abundance: -
j_gene: TRBJ1-1
d_gene: -

CDR3nt: TGTGCCAGCAGCGGCCTGGACAGGGGGGGAGATGGCTACACCTTC
CDR3aa: CASSGLDRGGDGYTF
v_gene: TRBV21-1
abundance: -
j_gene: TRBJ1-2
d_gene: -

CDR3nt: TGTGCCAGCTCACCACGACAGGGATTGGGGGCCAACGTCCTGACTTTC
CDR3aa: CASSPRQGLGANVLTF
v_gene: TRBV18
abundance: few
j_gene: TRBJ2-6
d_gene: TRBD1

CDR3nt: TGTGCCAGCCTTGGGGAATCTTTGAACACTGAAGCTTTCTTT
CDR3aa: CASLGESLNTEAFF
v_gene: TRBV6-6
abundance: -
j_gene: TRBJ1-1
d_gene: -

CDR3nt: TGTGCCAGCAGTGCGAGGGGAATGAACACTGAAGCTTTCTTT
CDR3aa: CASSARGMNTEAFF
v_gene: TRBV2
abundance: -
j_gene: TRBJ1-1
d_gene: -

CDR3nt: TGTGCCAGCAGCTTAGGCCTTGGGGGGGGGATTGGAGATACGCAGTATTTT
CDR3aa: CASSLGLGGGIGDTQYF
v_gene: TRBV7-2
abundance: -
j_gene: TRBJ2-3
d_gene: TRBD2

CDR3nt: TGCAGTGCTAGTTTGACCGGGGACACTGAAGCTTTCTTT
CDR3aa: CSASLTGDTEAFF
v_gene: TRBV20-1
abundance: -
j_gene: TRBJ1-1
d_gene: -

CDR3nt: TGTGCCTGGAGTCCTCCCGGGGCCTGGGGTAATTCACCCCTCCACTTT
CDR3aa: CAWSPPGAWGNSPLHF
v_gene: TRBV30
abundance: -
j_gene: TRBJ1-6
d_gene: -

CDR3nt: TGTGCCAGTAGTATGTGGGGTGAGCAGTTCTTC
CDR3aa: CASSMWGEQFF
v_gene: TRBV19
abundance: -
j_gene: TRBJ2-1
d_gene: -

CDR3nt: TGTGCCAGCAGTGCTAAAGGGACGGCCAAAAACATTCAGTACTTC
CDR3aa: CASSAKGTAKNIQYF
v_gene: TRBV25-1
abundance: -
j_gene: TRBJ2-4
d_gene: -

CDR3nt: TGTGCCAGCAGCAGCCGGGACGTGCAGGAGCAGTTCTTC
CDR3aa: CASSSRDVQEQFF
v_gene: TRBV5-4
abundance: -
j_gene: TRBJ2-1
d_gene: -

CDR3nt: TGTGCCAGCGGCCCCTCAAGGGGGGTAGCTTTCTTT
CDR3aa: CASGPSRGVAFF
v_gene: TRBV6-2/TRBV6-3
abundance: -
j_gene: TRBJ1-1
d_gene: -

CDR3nt: TGCGCCAGCAGCTTGGCTACTAGCGGGGGTACGAGTGAGCAGTACTTC
CDR3aa: CASSLATSGGTSEQYF
v_gene: TRBV5-1
abundance: -
j_gene: TRBJ2-7
d_gene: TRBD2

CDR3nt: TGTGCCAGCAGTTCGGGCCTGGTGGGCGGGACCCAGTACTTC
CDR3aa: CASSSGLVGGTQYF
v_gene: TRBV27
abundance: -
j_gene: TRBJ2-5
d_gene: -

CDR3nt: TGTGCCAGCAGCTTATCGTTAAGTGAAGCTTTCTTT
CDR3aa: CASSLSLSEAFF
v_gene: TRBV7-9
abundance: -
j_gene: TRBJ1-1
d_gene: -

CDR3nt: TGTGCCAGCTCACCTCCCTATAGCGGGGGGGCGACAGATACGCAGTATTTT
CDR3aa: CASSPPYSGGATDTQYF
v_gene: TRBV18
abundance: -
j_gene: TRBJ2-3
d_gene: TRBD2

CDR3nt: TGCGCCAACAGCTTGGGTGTGTTTGACTACGAGCAGTACTTC
CDR3aa: CANSLGVFDYEQYF
v_gene: TRBV5-1
abundance: -
j_gene: TRBJ2-7
d_gene: -

CDR3nt: TGCGCCAGCAGCGTCCAGACAGCCTCCTACGAGCAGTACTTC
CDR3aa: CASSVQTASYEQYF
v_gene: TRBV5-1
abundance: -
j_gene: TRBJ2-7
d_gene: -

CDR3nt: TGTGCCACCAGCAGAGCTCGATCTGGGGCCAACGTCCTGACTTTC
CDR3aa: CATSRARSGANVLTF
v_gene: TRBV15
abundance: once
j_gene: TRBJ2-6
d_gene: -

CDR3nt: TGTGCCAGCAGCCCCGGGGGGCCCTACAATGAGCAGTTCTTC
CDR3aa: CASSPGGPYNEQFF
v_gene: TRBV5-4
abundance: -
j_gene: TRBJ2-1
d_gene: -

CDR3nt: TGTGCCAGCAGCGTTGTTGCCACCGGGGAGCTGTTTTTT
CDR3aa: CASSVVATGELFF
v_gene: TRBV9
abundance: -
j_gene: TRBJ2-2
d_gene: -

CDR3nt: TGTGCCAGCAGCCGAAAGGAACCTGAGCAGTACTTC
CDR3aa: CASSRKEPEQYF
v_gene: TRBV7-9
abundance: -
j_gene: TRBJ2-7
d_gene: -

CDR3nt: TGTGCCAGCAGCTTAGATACAGGGGGATACACTGAAGCTTTCTTT
CDR3aa: CASSLDTGGYTEAFF
v_gene: TRBV7-6
abundance: -
j_gene: TRBJ1-1
d_gene: TRBD1

CDR3nt: TGCGCCAGCAGCACAGTGACAGCCACGGGGAATGAGCAGTTCTTC
CDR3aa: CASSTVTATGNEQFF
v_gene: TRBV5-1
abundance: -
j_gene: TRBJ2-1
d_gene: -

CDR3nt: TGCGCCAGCAGCTTGGGGACAGGCAATCAGCCCCAGCATTTT
CDR3aa: CASSLGTGNQPQHF
v_gene: TRBV5-1
abundance: few
j_gene: TRBJ1-5
d_gene: -

CDR3nt: TGCGCCAGCAGCCAAGATTCGAATTTGCTAGCAACTAATGAAAAACTGTTTTTT
CDR3aa: CASSQDSNLLATNEKLFF
v_gene: TRBV4-1
abundance: -
j_gene: TRBJ1-4
d_gene: -

CDR3nt: TGTGCCACCAGTGATTTGGGGAGGGACAGAGGCTACACCTTC
CDR3aa: CATSDLGRDRGYTF
v_gene: TRBV24-1
abundance: -
j_gene: TRBJ1-2
d_gene: TRBD1

CDR3nt: TGTGCCAGCAGTTTGAGCTGGAACGAGCAGTACTTC
CDR3aa: CASSLSWNEQYF
v_gene: TRBV28
abundance: few
j_gene: TRBJ2-7
d_gene: -

CDR3nt: TGTGCCAGCAGTGAAGCCGGACAGGCGCGGGACTTC
CDR3aa: CASSEAGQARDF
v_gene: TRBV2
abundance: -
j_gene: TRBJ2-7
d_gene: TRBD1

CDR3nt: TGTGCCAGCAGCCAAGGGCAGGGGGAAGGCAATCAGCCCCAGCATTTT
CDR3aa: CASSQGQGEGNQPQHF
v_gene: TRBV3-1/TRBV3-2
abundance: -
j_gene: TRBJ1-5
d_gene: TRBD1

CDR3nt: TGTGCCAGCAGCGTAGCTGGGGGGGGACTCCACACCGGGGAGCTGTTTTTT
CDR3aa: CASSVAGGGLHTGELFF
v_gene: TRBV9
abundance: once
j_gene: TRBJ2-2
d_gene: TRBD2

CDR3nt: TGTGCCACCAGCAGACCCCGCCGGGAGCTGTTTTTT
CDR3aa: CATSRPRRELFF
v_gene: TRBV15
abundance: once
j_gene: TRBJ2-2
d_gene: -

CDR3nt: TGTGCCAGCAGTCCCTTAGACTATAACTATGGCTACACCTTC
CDR3aa: CASSPLDYNYGYTF
v_gene: TRBV27
abundance: -
j_gene: TRBJ1-2
d_gene: -

CDR3nt: TGTGCCAGCAACCCAACAGGGCCCGGGGAGCTGTTTTTT
CDR3aa: CASNPTGPGELFF
v_gene: TRBV7-2
abundance: -
j_gene: TRBJ2-2
d_gene: -

CDR3nt: TGTGCCAGCAGCGGAGATACGCAGTATTTT
CDR3aa: CASSGDTQYF
v_gene: TRBV7-9
abundance: -
j_gene: TRBJ2-3
d_gene: -

CDR3nt: TGTGCCAGCAGCCGACAGGGATCGGAGGAAAAACTGTTTTTT
CDR3aa: CASSRQGSEEKLFF
v_gene: TRBV5-5
abundance: -
j_gene: TRBJ1-4
d_gene: TRBD1

CDR3nt: TGCGCCAGCAGTGAGTCGCAGGGGGGTAGAAATGAGCAGTTCTTC
CDR3aa: CASSESQGGRNEQFF
v_gene: TRBV10-1
abundance: -
j_gene: TRBJ2-1
d_gene: -

CDR3nt: TGTGCCAGCAGCCAAGGGGTAGGAAACTACAATGAGCAGTTCTTC
CDR3aa: CASSQGVGNYNEQFF
v_gene: TRBV3-1/TRBV3-2
abundance: -
j_gene: TRBJ2-1
d_gene: -

CDR3nt: TGTGCCAGCAGCAGAACGGGACGAATTAATGAAAAACTGTTTTTT
CDR3aa: CASSRTGRINEKLFF
v_gene: TRBV2
abundance: -
j_gene: TRBJ1-4
d_gene: -

CDR3nt: TGTGCCAGCTCACCAGGGAGGGGCCCTCGGCCCTACGAGCAGTACTTC
CDR3aa: CASSPGRGPRPYEQYF
v_gene: TRBV18
abundance: -
j_gene: TRBJ2-7
d_gene: TRBD2